A selection of T cell receptor beta chains follows, all from one sample in a study of blood T cell repertoires in COVID-19. Assay used: immunoSEQ multiplex PCR; TCRdb lists only in-frame clones, some missing. The profile shows roughly 69,000 clones, around 90% of them singletons. Material: peripheral blood. The source of these receptors is a human donor in a cohort sampled during active COVID-19. Both conserved end residues are trimmed from each CDR3. Fields, in order: CDR3 protein, J gene, V gene.

ASRRKRGADSGYT,TRBJ1-2,TRBV7-2
ASSYGLKAGGTYEQY,TRBJ2-7,TRBV28
ASSLDGGNNEQF,TRBJ2-1,TRBV11-2
ASSQRGSSYNEQF,TRBJ2-1,TRBV19
SATGTYLPGELF,TRBJ2-2,TRBV29-1
ASSTSRGLAGVYEQY,TRBJ2-7,TRBV11-2
ASSPGRQERQY,TRBJ2-7,TRBV7-2
ATSDPTPDTQY,TRBJ2-3,TRBV24-1
ASSPGQLQETQY,TRBJ2-5,TRBV11-2
ASSLVTSGTDTQY,TRBJ2-3,TRBV11-2